This TCR beta chain was found in a study of T cell changes during pregnancy in multiple sclerosis. TCRdb's copy holds only in-frame clones and misses some; the assay was immunoSEQ multiplex PCR. Of approximately 100,000 clones detected, approximately 93% appear once; the ten largest clones hold 3.5%. J gave up 5 bases and V 4 bases, and 16 bases lay outside the gene matches. This CDR3 contains 17 residues. Germline lookup yields CDR1 SGHDT and CDR2 YYEEEE. The rearrangement uses TRBV5-6 and TRBJ2-3; the match to TRBD2 covers 7 bases. The starting material was peripheral blood, obtained after pregnancy. The source is a female donor with multiple sclerosis, enrolled in a pregnancy study. The CDR3 reads CASSRVAWSGEVDTQYF. In nucleotides, the CDR3 is TGTGCCAGCAGCCGGGTAGCTTGGAGCGGGGAGGTAGATACGCAGTATTTT.